What follows are 7 T cell receptor beta chains derived from one specimen sequenced in a study of CD8+ T cells in alopecia areata. Isolated RNA was reverse transcribed into cDNA used as the sequencing template. The data were produced by immunoSEQ multiplex PCR, yet TCRdb's version contains in-frame clones alone and is incomplete. Found here are about 210,000 clones, more than 45% of them singletons; the top ten hold about 1.4%. Treatment: oral pan-JAK inhibitor, 5-10 mg twice daily. This sample comprised CD4+ T cells sorted from blood, obtained at week 4, from a patient treated with tofacitinib. The receptors were sampled from a human donor with alopecia areata.

This clone showed up just a few times. J is TRBJ1-6 and V is TRBV12-5; D unclear. V lost 0 bases and J 12 bases, leaving 18 bases between the germline ends. CDR3 length: 16 residues. Germline V gene data show CDR1 as LGHNT and CDR2 as FRNRAP. CDR3 residues: CASGLVALAWEIPLHF. The CDR3 DNA reads as TGTGCTAGTGGTTTGGTGGCTTTAGCTTGGGAAATACCCCTCCACTTT.

This clone was seen once. The chain has TRBV30 and TRBJ1-1, with D uncertain. CDR3 length: 14 amino acids. V lost 7 bases and J 4 bases, leaving 19 bases between the germline ends. The germline V gene encodes CDR1 GTSNPN and CDR2 SVGIG (reference sequence). CDR3: CAFRSEGRSTEAFF. CDR3 nucleotide sequence: TGTGCCTTTCGATCGGAGGGCAGGAGCACTGAAGCTTTCTTT.

DNA of the CDR3: TGTGCCAGCAGTGCTAATGAGCAGTTCTTC. This encodes CASSANEQFF. The chain joins TRBV25-1 to TRBJ2-1, with D hard to call. The length of the CDR3 is 10 residues. Germline values: CDR1 MGHDK, CDR2 SYGVNS. Trimming shortened V by 4 bases and J by 7 bases, and 2 bases separated the two germline ends.

This rearrangement joins TRBV20-1 to TRBJ1-1; D gene ambiguous. Deletions cut 3 bases from V and 4 bases from J, with 6 bases between. This CDR3 region has 11 residues. Per germline, CDR1 DFQATT and CDR2 SNEGSKA (reference sequence). CDR3 sequence (DNA): TGCAGTGCTAGTAGGGTCACTGAAGCTTTCTTT. Translated: CSASRVTEAFF.

This chain links TRBV2 with TRBJ2-1, with unresolved D. The CDR3 consists of 14 residues. V lost 3 bases to trimming and J lost 8 bases, with 14 bases between them. The germline V gene encodes CDR1 SNHLY and CDR2 FYNNEI. CDR3 in DNA: TGTGCCAGCAGTGATCATGGGCTAGGGCATGAGCAGTTCTTC. As protein: CASSDHGLGHEQFF.

This clone was seen a single time. CDR3 amino acids: CASRLRGGNTEAFF. As DNA, the CDR3 is TGTGCCAGCAGACTCAGGGGAGGGAACACTGAAGCTTTCTTT. The rearrangement links TRBV14 to TRBJ1-1; maybe TRBD1 (6 bases). Germline V gene lookup returns CDR1 SGHDN and CDR2 FVKESK. Trimming took off 6 bases at V and 1 base at J, with 12 bases between the two ends. The CDR3 spans 14 residues. The full variable domain, rest sourced from reference TRBV14 and TRBJ1-1, is EAGVTQFPSHSVIEKGQTVTLRCDPISGHDNLYWYRRVMGKEIKFLLHFVKESKQDESGMPNNRFLAERTGGTYSTLKVQPAELEDSGVYFCASRLRGGNTEAFFGQGTRLTVV.

This sequence joins TRBV20-1 and TRBJ2-7; D is ambiguous. CDR1 and CDR2 from the germline V gene are DFQATT and SNEGSKA (reference sequence). There are 11 residues in the CDR3. The V gene lost 6 bases and the J gene lost 6 bases, with 12 bases spanning the gap. DNA of the CDR3: TGCAGTGCCGGGTTTCGAGGCGAGCAGTACTTC. This translates into CSAGFRGEQYF.